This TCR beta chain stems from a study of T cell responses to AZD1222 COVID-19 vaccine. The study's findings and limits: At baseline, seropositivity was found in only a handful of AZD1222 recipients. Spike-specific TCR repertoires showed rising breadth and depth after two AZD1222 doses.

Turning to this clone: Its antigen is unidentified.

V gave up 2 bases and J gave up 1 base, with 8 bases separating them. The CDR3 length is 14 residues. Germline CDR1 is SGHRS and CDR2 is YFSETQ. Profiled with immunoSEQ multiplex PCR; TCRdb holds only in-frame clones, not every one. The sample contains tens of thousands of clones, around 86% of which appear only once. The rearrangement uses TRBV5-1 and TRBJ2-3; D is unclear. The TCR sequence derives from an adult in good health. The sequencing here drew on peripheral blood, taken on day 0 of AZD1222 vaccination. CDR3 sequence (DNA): TGCGCCAGCAGCTTAGGATGGGGCACAGATACGCAGTATTTT. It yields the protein CASSLGWGTDTQYF. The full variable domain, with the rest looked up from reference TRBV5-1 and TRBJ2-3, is KAGVTQTPRYLIKTRGQQVTLSCSPISGHRSVSWYQQTPGQGLQFLFEYFSETQRNKGNFPGRFSGRQFSNSRSEMNVSTLELGDSALYLCASSLGWGTDTQYFGPGTRLTVL.